These 31 T cell receptor beta chains came from one sample sequenced in a study of radiotherapy plus CTLA-4 blockade in lung cancer. Using immunoSEQ multiplex PCR, the repertoire was profiled, and TCRdb retains in-frame clones only, with some absent. The data contain tens of thousands of clones, roughly 78% of them singletons. The sequences come from peripheral blood, collected from a patient treated with radiotherapy plus ipilimumab. Source of these receptors: a human donor with non-small cell lung cancer that progressed on radiotherapy plus ipilimumab.

The genes are TRBV28 and TRBJ1-1; D ambiguous. Per the germline V gene, CDR1 is MDHEN and CDR2 is SYDVKM. With 5 bases removed from V and 1 base from J, the gap between germline ends came to 8 bases. The CDR3 sequence is 13 residues long. DNA of the CDR3: TGTGCCAGCAGTCCCCCAACGAACACTGAAGCTTTCTTT. It specifies CASSPPTNTEAFF.

The chain is built from TRBV4-3 and TRBJ2-1; TRBD2 matches 10 bases. The J segment lost 6 bases and the V segment lost 4 bases, leaving 6 bases of the junction unmatched. Germline V gene sequence: CDR1 LGHNA, CDR2 YSLEER. CDR3 length: 15 amino acids. The CDR3 loop reads CASSLRLAGFNEQFF. In nucleotides, the CDR3 is TGCGCCAGCAGCCTCCGACTAGCGGGCTTCAATGAGCAGTTCTTC.

This chain links TRBV27 with TRBJ2-6, with TRBD1 identical over 8 bases. CDR3 size: 16 residues. Germline-derived CDR1 and CDR2 are MNHEY and SMNVEV (reference sequence). V lost 6 bases and J lost 2; bases outside the gene matches: 6. The CDR3 protein is CASRGQGLAGANVLTF. The CDR3 region has the DNA TGTGCCAGCAGAGGACAGGGACTGGCTGGGGCCAACGTCCTGACTTTC. Based on the CDR3 plus reference TRBV27 and TRBJ2-6, the full variable domain is EAQVTQNPRYLITVTGKKLTVTCSQNMNHEYMSWYRQDPGLGLRQIYYSMNVEVTDKGDVPEGYKVSRKEKRNFPLILESPSPNQTSLYFCASRGQGLAGANVLTFGAGSRLTVL.

The V gene is TRBV27, the J gene TRBJ2-2; 10 bases map to TRBD1. The junction had 10 bases not matched to a gene; V was cut back by 11 bases and J by 7 bases. The CDR3 sequence is 14 residues long. CDR1 and CDR2 (germline): MNHEY, SMNVEV (reference sequence). The CDR3 loop reads CAARQGASGGELFF. CDR3 coding DNA: TGTGCCGCCCGACAGGGGGCGAGTGGCGGGGAGCTGTTTTTT.

This chain uses TRBV5-5 with TRBJ2-3, with unresolved D. CDR1 and CDR2 from the germline V gene are SGHKS and YYEKEE (reference sequence). The CDR3 is 13 residues long. The V end was cut by 2 bases, the J end by 4 bases, with 8 bases between. The CDR3 DNA is TGTGCCAGCAGCTTTGTGGGCCCAGATACGCAGTATTTT. The encoded protein is CASSFVGPDTQYF.

This clone has only a few counts. CDR3 residues: CASSESRDTVSENSGANVLTF. DNA of the CDR3: TGTGCCAGCAGCGAAAGCCGGGACACAGTTAGTGAGAACTCTGGGGCCAACGTCCTGACTTTC. The rearrangement uses TRBV9 and TRBJ2-6; TRBD1 is a possible D gene (6 bases). The CDR3 runs to 21 residues. Deletions cut 3 bases from V and 0 bases from J, with 25 bases between. Germline values: CDR1 SGDLS, CDR2 YYNGEE.

This clone was recorded a few times. The chain joins TRBV5-1 to TRBJ1-1; 8 bases agree with TRBD1. CDR3 length: 13 residues. V lost 3 bases and J lost 4; bases outside the gene matches: 2. The germline V gene has CDR1 SGHRS and CDR2 YFSETQ. CDR3 bases: TGCGCCAGCAGCTCGGACAGGGCCACTGAAGCTTTCTTT. The encoded protein is CASSSDRATEAFF.

The chain joins TRBV21-1 to TRBJ1-2. TRBV21-1 represents a pseudogene. This CDR3 has 16 residues. Here the CDR3 reads CASSSRGDTKNYGYTF. CDR3 DNA: TGTGCCAGCAGCAGTAGGGGGGACACTAAGAACTATGGCTACACCTTC.

V is TRBV28 and J is TRBJ1-1; tentatively, D is TRBD1 (5 bases). V was pared by 9 bases and J by 1 base, with 15 bases between. Germline V gene sequence: CDR1 MDHEN, CDR2 SYDVKM. This CDR3 has 14 residues. In DNA form, the CDR3 reads TGTGCCAGTCTACTAAGTCAGGGGAACACTGAAGCTTTCTTT. Amino acids: CASLLSQGNTEAFF.

The V call is TRBV6-1, the J call TRBJ2-3; TRBD2 agrees at 7 bases. V was clipped by 7 bases and J by 7 bases; unmatched bases: 11. The V gene's germline CDR1 is MNHNS and CDR2 SASEGT. The CDR3 contains 14 residues. In nucleotides, the CDR3 is TGTGCCAGCACCCCTGGGGGGGTTTGGAATACGCAGTATTTT. This translates into CASTPGGVWNTQYF.

V is TRBV4-3 and J is TRBJ2-1; D is uncertain. Trimming pared 0 bases from V and 4 bases from J, leaving 7 bases between. CDR1 and CDR2 (germline): LGHNA, YSLEER. The CDR3 runs to 14 residues. CDR3: CASSQDSEYNEQFF. The CDR3 nucleotides are TGCGCCAGCAGCCAAGATTCGGAATACAATGAGCAGTTCTTC.

This chain uses TRBV4-2 with TRBJ2-2; D not certain. Germline loops: CDR1 LGHNA, CDR2 YNFKEQ. The CDR3 runs 18 residues. The V and J ends lost 4 bases and 4 bases respectively, with 22 bases between them. In DNA, the CDR3 is TGTGCCAGCAGCCCCTCCACCCCTTCCATGGGGTTCACCGGGGAGCTGTTTTTT. Translated, it gives CASSPSTPSMGFTGELFF.

The chain carries TRBV5-1 and TRBJ2-7; TRBD2 matches 8 bases. The germline CDR1 and CDR2 sequences are SGHRS and YFSETQ. V lost 0 bases and J lost 5; bases outside the gene matches: 7. The CDR3 consists of 15 residues. The CDR3 reads CASSLEAGGGDEQYF. The CDR3 bases are TGCGCCAGCAGCTTGGAGGCGGGAGGCGGAGACGAGCAGTACTTC.

The V call is TRBV5-6, the J call TRBJ2-2; D is possibly TRBD1 (7 bases). Trimming removed 7 bases from V and 7 bases from J, with 23 bases in between. From germline, CDR1 is SGHDT and CDR2 YYEEEE. This CDR3 has 16 amino acids. CDR3 loop: CASRDGYRGGIGELFF. CDR3 in DNA: TGTGCCAGCCGAGACGGGTACAGGGGAGGAATCGGGGAGCTGTTTTTT.

This sequence joins TRBV4-3 and TRBJ1-4, with 9 bases matching TRBD1. The V segment lost 5 bases and the J segment 7 bases; nucleotides outside the gene matches: 8. The CDR3 is 15 residues long. Germline V CDR1 and CDR2: LGHNA, YSLEER. The CDR3 sequence is CASSDPGQGGEKLFF. The CDR3 region has the DNA TGCGCCAGCAGCGACCCGGGACAGGGCGGTGAAAAACTGTTTTTT.

In its sample, this clone was seen a few times. V usage is TRBV28 and J usage is TRBJ2-1; D not resolved. CDR1 is MDHEN, CDR2 SYDVKM, per germline. V was cut by 5 bases and J by 3 bases, with 11 bases left in between. The CDR3 sequence is 14 residues long. CDR3 amino acids: CASSGGVDYNEQFF. The CDR3 coding sequence is TGTGCCAGCAGTGGCGGAGTCGACTACAATGAGCAGTTCTTC.

The genes are TRBV6-1 and TRBJ2-7; 9 positions agree with TRBD1. This CDR3 has 16 amino acids. Looked up from germline, CDR1 is MNHNS and CDR2 is SASEGT. The V and J ends lost 1 base and 6 bases, in that order; junction bases with no gene match: 10. The CDR3 loop is CASSEGKGQGSLEQYF. The CDR3 nucleotides are TGTGCCAGCAGTGAAGGAAAGGGACAGGGCTCGCTCGAGCAGTACTTC.

This rearrangement joins TRBV19 to TRBJ1-1, with TRBD1 matching over 8 bases. The CDR3 runs 13 residues. The J segment lost 4 bases and the V segment lost 6 bases, leaving 4 bases of the junction unmatched. Germline CDR1 reads LNHDA; CDR2 reads SQIVND (reference sequence). CDR3 sequence: CASSQGAGTEAFF. Here the CDR3 DNA reads TGTGCCAGTAGCCAGGGGGCCGGCACTGAAGCTTTCTTT.

V is TRBV6-5 and J is TRBJ2-7; the match to TRBD1 covers 8 bases. V dropped 11 bases and J dropped 4; count of bases not matched to a gene: 7. The germline V gene has CDR1 MNHEY and CDR2 SVGAGI. The CDR3 runs 12 residues. CDR3 amino acids: CAVGRGQYEQYF. DNA for the CDR3: TGTGCCGTGGGCAGGGGGCAGTACGAGCAGTACTTC.

J is TRBJ2-7 and V is TRBV4-3, with D unclear. The V gene's germline CDR1 is LGHNA and CDR2 YSLEER. There are 14 residues in the CDR3. The V and J ends lost 0 bases and 2 bases respectively, with 8 bases between them. The CDR3 DNA reads TGCGCCAGCAGCCAAGAAGGAATAACCTACGAGCAGTACTTC. This sequence encodes CASSQEGITYEQYF.

V usage is TRBV15 and J usage is TRBJ2-1, with 10 bases fitting TRBD1. This CDR3 spans 17 amino acids. The V gene's germline CDR1 is LNHNV and CDR2 YYDKDF (reference sequence). Unmatched junction bases numbered 7, after V lost 3 bases and J lost 2 bases. CDR3 amino acids: CATSRSTGTGAYNEQFF. DNA for the CDR3: TGTGCCACCAGCAGGTCCACCGGGACAGGGGCCTACAATGAGCAGTTCTTC.

V is TRBV5-4 and J is TRBJ2-2; D gene unclear. In germline, CDR1 is SGHNT, CDR2 YYREEE (reference sequence). Trimming took off 0 bases at V and 5 bases at J, with 5 bases between the two ends. The CDR3 is made up of 13 amino acids. The CDR3 loop reads CASSLDRTGELFF. In DNA, the CDR3 is TGTGCCAGCAGCTTGGACAGAACCGGGGAGCTGTTTTTT.

This clone was observed a handful of times. The chain links TRBV7-8 to TRBJ1-2, with TRBD1 as a possible D gene (6 bases). The V end was cut by 5 bases, the J end by 8 bases, with 12 bases between. Germline values: CDR1 SGHVS, CDR2 FQNEAQ. The CDR3 spans 12 residues. The CDR3 loop is CASSPTGIGYTF. The CDR3 region has the DNA TGTGCCAGCAGCCCGACAGGAATAGGCTACACCTTC.

On this clone itself: This sample also contains other DNA sequences that code for the same CDR3. The rearrangement uses TRBV7-3 and TRBJ2-3; D is unresolved. Germline V gene lookup returns CDR1 SGHTA and CDR2 FQGTGA. V was clipped by 4 bases and J by 7 bases, with 12 bases between them. The CDR3 has 13 residues. In nucleotides, the CDR3 is TGTGCCAGCAGCTCAGGCCCCGAGAATACGCAGTATTTT. Translating it yields CASSSGPENTQYF.

This chain uses TRBV5-4 with TRBJ2-5, with 10 nucleotides matching TRBD1. The V gene's germline CDR1 is SGHNT and CDR2 YYREEE (reference sequence). The CDR3 is made up of 15 amino acids. With 2 bases clipped from V and 5 bases from J, the junction kept 6 bases outside the gene matches. CDR3 DNA: TGTGCCAGCAGCTTACGACAGGGGGCAGGGGAGACCCAGTACTTC. Its protein is CASSLRQGAGETQYF.

This chain links TRBV10-2 with TRBJ2-7; maybe TRBD2 (6 bases). Trimming pared 3 bases from V and 5 bases from J, leaving 11 bases between. Germline CDR1 WSHSY, CDR2 SAAADI. The CDR3 is 13 residues long. In DNA, the CDR3 is TGCGCCAGCAGTGAAGGAGGGCTAAACGAGCAGTACTTC. Translated: CASSEGGLNEQYF.

The rearrangement links TRBV15 to TRBJ2-7, with D perhaps TRBD1 (6 bases). Germline CDR1 and CDR2: LNHNV and YYDKDF (reference sequence). V shed 0 bases and J shed 6 bases, with 9 bases lying between them. CDR3 size: 13 residues. CDR3 region: CATSRETGPEQYF. CDR3 coding DNA: TGTGCCACCAGCAGAGAAACAGGGCCCGAGCAGTACTTC.

The chain links TRBV4-2 to TRBJ1-6; D unclear. Germline V gene data show CDR1 as LGHNA and CDR2 as YNFKEQ. This CDR3 comprises 14 residues. Trimming removed 0 bases from V and 10 bases from J, with 10 bases in between. CDR3 coding DNA: TGTGCCAGCAGCCAAGATCGGCTGGGATCACCCCTCCACTTT. This encodes CASSQDRLGSPLHF.

The chain uses TRBV30 and TRBJ1-3, with TRBD1 as a possible D gene (5 bases). V lost 2 bases to trimming and J lost 4 bases, with 12 bases between them. Germline V gives CDR1 GTSNPN, CDR2 SVGIG (reference sequence). The CDR3 spans 14 residues. CDR3 sequence (DNA): TGTGCCTGGAGTATCTCAGGGATGGGAAACACCATATATTTT. Translation gives CAWSISGMGNTIYF.

The rearrangement joins TRBV9 to TRBJ1-4; 7 bases are shared with TRBD1. The germline V gene has CDR1 SGDLS and CDR2 YYNGEE. The CDR3 extends over 17 amino acids. Germline trimming cut 0 bases from V and 7 bases from J; bases unmatched to any gene: 12. The chain's CDR3 is CASSVAEGGRLGEKLFF. DNA of the CDR3: TGTGCCAGCAGCGTAGCGGAAGGGGGCAGGCTTGGTGAAAAACTGTTTTTT.

The V call is TRBV29-1, the J call TRBJ2-1; D is possibly TRBD2 (6 bases). V lost 3 bases, J lost 0 bases, and 15 bases lay in between. This CDR3 spans 16 amino acids. Germline V gives CDR1 SQVTM, CDR2 ANQGSEA. The CDR3 sequence: CSVEGLAVSSYNEQFF. For the CDR3, the DNA is TGCAGCGTTGAGGGCTTAGCGGTCAGCTCCTACAATGAGCAGTTCTTC.